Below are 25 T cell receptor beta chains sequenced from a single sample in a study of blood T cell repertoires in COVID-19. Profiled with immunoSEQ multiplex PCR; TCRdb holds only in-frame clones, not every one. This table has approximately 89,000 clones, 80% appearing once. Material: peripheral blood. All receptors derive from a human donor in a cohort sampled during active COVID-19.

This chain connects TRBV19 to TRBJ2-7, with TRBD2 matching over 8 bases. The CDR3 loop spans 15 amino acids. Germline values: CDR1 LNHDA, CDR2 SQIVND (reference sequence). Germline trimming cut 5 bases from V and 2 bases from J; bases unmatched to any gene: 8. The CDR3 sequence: CASSVTSGSTYEQYF. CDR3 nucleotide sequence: TGTGCCAGTAGTGTAACTAGCGGTTCGACCTACGAGCAGTACTTC.

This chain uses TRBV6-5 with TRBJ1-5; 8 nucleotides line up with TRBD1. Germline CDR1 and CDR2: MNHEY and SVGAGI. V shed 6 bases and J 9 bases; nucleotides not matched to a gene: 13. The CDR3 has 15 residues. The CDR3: CASSAQTGDVLPQHF. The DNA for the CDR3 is TGTGCCAGCAGCGCCCAGACAGGGGATGTCTTGCCCCAGCATTTT.

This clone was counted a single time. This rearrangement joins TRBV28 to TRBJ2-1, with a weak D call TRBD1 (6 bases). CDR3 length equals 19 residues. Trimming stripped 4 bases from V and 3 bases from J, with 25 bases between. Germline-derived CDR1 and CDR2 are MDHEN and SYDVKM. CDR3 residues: CASSSYGARGGLDYNEQFF. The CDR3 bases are TGTGCCAGCAGTTCTTATGGGGCCAGGGGTGGACTCGACTACAATGAGCAGTTCTTC.

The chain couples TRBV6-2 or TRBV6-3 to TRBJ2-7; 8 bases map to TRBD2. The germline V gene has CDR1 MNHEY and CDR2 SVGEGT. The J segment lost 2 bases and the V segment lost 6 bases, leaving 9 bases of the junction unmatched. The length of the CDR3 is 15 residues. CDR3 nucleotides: TGTGCCAGCAGCCGATCGGGGGGGAGTCCCTACGAGCAGTACTTC. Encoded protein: CASSRSGGSPYEQYF.

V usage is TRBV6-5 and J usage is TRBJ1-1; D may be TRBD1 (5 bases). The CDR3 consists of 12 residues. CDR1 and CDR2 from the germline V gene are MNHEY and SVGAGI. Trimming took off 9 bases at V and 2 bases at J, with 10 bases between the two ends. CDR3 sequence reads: CASRQKNTEAFF. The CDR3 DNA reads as TGTGCCAGTCGACAGAAAAACACTGAAGCTTTCTTT.

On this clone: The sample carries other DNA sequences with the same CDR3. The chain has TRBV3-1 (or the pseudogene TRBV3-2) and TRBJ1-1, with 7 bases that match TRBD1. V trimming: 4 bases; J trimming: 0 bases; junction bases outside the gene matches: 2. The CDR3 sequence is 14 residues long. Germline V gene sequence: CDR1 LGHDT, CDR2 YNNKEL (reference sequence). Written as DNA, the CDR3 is TGTGCCAGCAGCCGGGACAGCATGAACACTGAAGCTTTCTTT. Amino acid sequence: CASSRDSMNTEAFF.

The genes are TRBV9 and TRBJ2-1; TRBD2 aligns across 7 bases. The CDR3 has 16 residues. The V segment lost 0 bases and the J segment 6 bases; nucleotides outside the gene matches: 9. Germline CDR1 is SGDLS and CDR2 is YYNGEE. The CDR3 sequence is CASSVGTGRGFNEQFF. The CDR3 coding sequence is TGTGCCAGCAGCGTAGGTACGGGGAGGGGTTTCAATGAGCAGTTCTTC.

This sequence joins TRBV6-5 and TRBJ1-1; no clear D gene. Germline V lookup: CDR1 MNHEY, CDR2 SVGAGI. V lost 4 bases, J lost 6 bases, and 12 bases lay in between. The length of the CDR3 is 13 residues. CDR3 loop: CASSSSPPAEAFF. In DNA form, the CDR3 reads TGTGCCAGCAGTTCCTCACCCCCAGCTGAAGCTTTCTTT.

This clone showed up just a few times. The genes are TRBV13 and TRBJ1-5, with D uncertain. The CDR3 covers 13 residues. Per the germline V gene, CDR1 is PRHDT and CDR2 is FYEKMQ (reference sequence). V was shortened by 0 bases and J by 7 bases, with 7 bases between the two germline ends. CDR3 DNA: TGTGCCAGCAGCTTAGGGGTGCGCCAGCCCCAGCATTTT. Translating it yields CASSLGVRQPQHF.

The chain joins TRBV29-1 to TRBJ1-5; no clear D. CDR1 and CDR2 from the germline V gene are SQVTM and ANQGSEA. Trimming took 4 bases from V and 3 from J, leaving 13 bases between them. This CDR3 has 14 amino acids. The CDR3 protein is CSVAVADLNQPQHF. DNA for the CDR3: TGCAGCGTTGCTGTGGCTGATCTCAATCAGCCCCAGCATTTT.

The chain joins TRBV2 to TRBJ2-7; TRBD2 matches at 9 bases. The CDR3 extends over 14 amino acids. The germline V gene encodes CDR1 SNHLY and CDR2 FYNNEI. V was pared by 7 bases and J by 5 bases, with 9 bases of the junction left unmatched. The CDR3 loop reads CASKVVAGVDEQYF. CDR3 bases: TGTGCCAGCAAGGTAGTAGCGGGAGTCGACGAGCAGTACTTC.

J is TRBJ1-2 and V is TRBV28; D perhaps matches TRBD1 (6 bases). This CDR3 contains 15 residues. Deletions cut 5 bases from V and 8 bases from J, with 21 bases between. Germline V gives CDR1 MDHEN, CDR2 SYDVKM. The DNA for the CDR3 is TGTGCCAGCAGTCCTGAGGGACCCCAGGGGTACGGCTACACCTTC. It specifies CASSPEGPQGYGYTF.

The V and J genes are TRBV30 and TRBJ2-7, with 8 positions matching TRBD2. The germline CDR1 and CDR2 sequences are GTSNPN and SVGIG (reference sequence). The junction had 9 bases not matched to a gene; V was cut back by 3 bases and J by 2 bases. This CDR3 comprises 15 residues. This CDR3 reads CAWSRGSGSTYEQYF. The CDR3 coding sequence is TGTGCCTGGAGCCGAGGCAGCGGGAGCACCTACGAGCAGTACTTC.

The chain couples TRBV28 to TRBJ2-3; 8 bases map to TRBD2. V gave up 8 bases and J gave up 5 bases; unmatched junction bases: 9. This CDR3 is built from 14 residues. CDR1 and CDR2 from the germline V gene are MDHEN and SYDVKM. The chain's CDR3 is CASLSGGERDTQYF. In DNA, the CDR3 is TGTGCCAGCTTATCGGGGGGGGAAAGAGATACGCAGTATTTT.

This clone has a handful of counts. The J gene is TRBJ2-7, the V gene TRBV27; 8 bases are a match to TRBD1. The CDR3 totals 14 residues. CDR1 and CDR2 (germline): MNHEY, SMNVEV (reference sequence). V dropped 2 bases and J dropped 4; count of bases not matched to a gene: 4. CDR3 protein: CASSLRQGAYEQYF. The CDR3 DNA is TGTGCCAGCAGTTTACGGCAGGGGGCGTACGAGCAGTACTTC.

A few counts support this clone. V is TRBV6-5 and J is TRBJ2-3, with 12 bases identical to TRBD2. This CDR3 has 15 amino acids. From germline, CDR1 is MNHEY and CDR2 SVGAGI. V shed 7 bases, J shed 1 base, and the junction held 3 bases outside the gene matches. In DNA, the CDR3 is TGTGCCAGCACGGGACTAGCGGGCGGCACAGATACGCAGTATTTT. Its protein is CASTGLAGGTDTQYF.

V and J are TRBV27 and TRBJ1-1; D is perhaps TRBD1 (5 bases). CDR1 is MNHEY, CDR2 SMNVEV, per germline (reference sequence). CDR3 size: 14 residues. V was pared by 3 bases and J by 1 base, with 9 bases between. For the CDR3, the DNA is TGTGCCAGCAGTTTTCTTACAGGGAACACTGAAGCTTTCTTT. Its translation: CASSFLTGNTEAFF.

The CDR3 sequence is CAIKPGTGATDTQYF. In nucleotides, the CDR3 is TGTGCCATCAAACCAGGGACAGGGGCCACAGATACGCAGTATTTT. V usage is TRBV10-3 and J usage is TRBJ2-3, with TRBD1 identical over 10 bases. CDR1 ENHRY and CDR2 SYGVKD come from the germline V gene. V lost 7 bases to trimming and J lost 2 bases; unmatched junction nucleotides: 6. The CDR3 contains 15 residues.

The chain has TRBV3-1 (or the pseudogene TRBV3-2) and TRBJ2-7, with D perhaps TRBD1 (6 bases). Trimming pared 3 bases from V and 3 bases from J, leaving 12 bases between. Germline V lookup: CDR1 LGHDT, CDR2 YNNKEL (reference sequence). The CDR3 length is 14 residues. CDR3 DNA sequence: TGTGCCAGCAGCCAGAGTTACAGGGTCTACGAGCAGTACTTC. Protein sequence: CASSQSYRVYEQYF.

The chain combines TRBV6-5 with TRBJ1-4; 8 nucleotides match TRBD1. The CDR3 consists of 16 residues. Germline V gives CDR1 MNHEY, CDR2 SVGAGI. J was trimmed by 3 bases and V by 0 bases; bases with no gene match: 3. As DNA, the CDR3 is TGTGCCAGCAGTTACTCAACGGGACAGGCTAATGAAAAACTGTTTTTT. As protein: CASSYSTGQANEKLFF.

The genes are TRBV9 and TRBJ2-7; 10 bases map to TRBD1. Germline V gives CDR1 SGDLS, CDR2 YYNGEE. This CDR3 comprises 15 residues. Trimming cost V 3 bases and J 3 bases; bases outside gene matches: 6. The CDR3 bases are TGTGCCAGCAGCGGGACAGGGGGTCCCTACTACGAGCAGTACTTC. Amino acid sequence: CASSGTGGPYYEQYF.

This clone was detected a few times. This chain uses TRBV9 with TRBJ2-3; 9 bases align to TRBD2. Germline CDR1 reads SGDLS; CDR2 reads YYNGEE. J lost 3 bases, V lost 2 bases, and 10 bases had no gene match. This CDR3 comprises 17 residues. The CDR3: CASSVGIAGVLTDTQYF. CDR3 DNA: TGTGCCAGCAGCGTCGGCATAGCGGGAGTTTTGACAGATACGCAGTATTTT.

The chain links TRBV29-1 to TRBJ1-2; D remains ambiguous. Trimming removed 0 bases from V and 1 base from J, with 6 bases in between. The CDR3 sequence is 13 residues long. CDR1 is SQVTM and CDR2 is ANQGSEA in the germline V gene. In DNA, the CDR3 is TGCAGCGTTGAAGACAGTAATAACTATGGCTACACCTTC. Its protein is CSVEDSNNYGYTF. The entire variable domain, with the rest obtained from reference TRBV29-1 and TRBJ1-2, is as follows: SAVISQKPSRDICQRGTSLTIQCQVDSQVTMMFWYRQQPGQSLTLIATANQGSEATYESGFVIDKFPISRPNLTFSTLTVSNMSPEDSSIYLCSVEDSNNYGYTFGSGTRLTVV.

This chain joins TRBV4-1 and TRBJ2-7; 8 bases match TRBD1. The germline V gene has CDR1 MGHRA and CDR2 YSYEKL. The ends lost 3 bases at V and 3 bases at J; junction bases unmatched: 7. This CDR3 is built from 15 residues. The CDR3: CASSHTGQGHYEQYF. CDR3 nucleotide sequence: TGCGCCAGCAGCCACACCGGACAGGGACACTACGAGCAGTACTTC.

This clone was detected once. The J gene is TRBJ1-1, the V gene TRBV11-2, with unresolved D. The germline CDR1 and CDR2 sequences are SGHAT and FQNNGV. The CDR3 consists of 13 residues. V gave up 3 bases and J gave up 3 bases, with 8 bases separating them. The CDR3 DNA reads TGTGCCAGCAGCTTCCAAGGAGACACTGAAGCTTTCTTT. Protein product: CASSFQGDTEAFF.